The 19 T cell receptor beta chains in this list originate from one sample, sequenced in a study of a mutant IDH1 vaccine in newly diagnosed glioma. The repertoire was sequenced with immunoSEQ multiplex PCR; TCRdb's copy has only in-frame clones and lacks some. The profile shows tens of thousands of clones, over 75% of them singletons. Stated time point: week 5, during vaccination. Each dose of the vaccine consisted of 300 ug of mutant IDH1 20-mer peptide, with topical imiquimod. Which antigens these TCRs recognize remains unknown. This specimen was PBMCs, taken from a glioma patient whose treatment included an IDH1 peptide vaccine. These receptor sequences come from a woman between 45 and 60 years old with glioma.

The chain links TRBV7-3 to TRBJ2-2, with D hard to call. The germline CDR1 and CDR2 sequences are SGHTA and FQGTGA. The CDR3 has 13 residues. V lost 3 bases, J lost 6 bases, and 8 bases lay in between. CDR3 nucleotide sequence: TGTGCCAGCAGCTTTTACAGTGCCGGGGAGCTGTTTTTT. Translation gives CASSFYSAGELFF.

The chain is built from TRBV10-3 and TRBJ2-7, with D perhaps matching TRBD1 (6 bases). The CDR3 sequence is 14 residues long. The germline V and J ends were trimmed by 5 bases and 1 base, with 12 bases remaining between them. Germline lookup yields CDR1 ENHRY and CDR2 SYGVKD. CDR3 sequence reads: CAISRAGESYEQYF. CDR3 nucleotides: TGTGCCATCAGTAGGGCAGGGGAATCCTACGAGCAGTACTTC.

The chain carries TRBV7-3 and TRBJ2-2; possibly TRBD2 for D (7 bases). The V end lost 8 bases, the J end lost 6 bases, and 22 bases lay between the germline ends. The CDR3 totals 16 residues. CDR1 is SGHTA and CDR2 is FQGTGA in the germline V gene. CDR3: CASSPRGAGAAGELFF. CDR3 nucleotides: TGTGCCAGCTCGCCAAGGGGGGCGGGAGCGGCCGGGGAGCTGTTTTTT.

The chain uses TRBV28 and TRBJ2-7, with 11 bases lining up with TRBD1. The ends lost 6 bases at V and 5 bases at J; junction bases unmatched: 12. Germline assignment: CDR1 MDHEN and CDR2 SYDVKM. The CDR3 length is 16 residues. The CDR3 region has the DNA TGTGCCAGCAGCCCGGACAGGGGGCTCTACTACGACGAGCAGTACTTC. It translates to CASSPDRGLYYDEQYF.

V usage is TRBV27 and J usage is TRBJ2-1; D is perhaps TRBD2 (7 bases). Germline CDR1 is MNHEY and CDR2 is SMNVEV (reference sequence). V gave up 4 bases and J gave up 0 bases, with 10 bases separating them. There are 15 residues in the CDR3. CDR3 loop: CASSWGGRSYNEQFF. DNA for the CDR3: TGTGCCAGCAGTTGGGGGGGCCGCTCCTACAATGAGCAGTTCTTC.

The gene calls are TRBV13 and TRBJ2-2; 8 positions match TRBD1. This CDR3 spans 20 amino acids. Germline CDR1 reads PRHDT; CDR2 reads FYEKMQ (reference sequence). With 5 bases clipped from V and 0 bases from J, the junction kept 17 bases outside the gene matches. CDR3 nucleotides: TGTGCCAGCAGCCTAGAGGTTGAAGGACAGGGAACCGCGAACACCGGGGAGCTGTTTTTT. It codes for CASSLEVEGQGTANTGELFF.

V gene TRBV4-1 combines with J gene TRBJ2-5; unclear D gene. V lost 1 base, J lost 2 bases, and 11 bases lay in between. The CDR3 extends over 15 amino acids. From germline, CDR1 is MGHRA and CDR2 YSYEKL. CDR3 in amino acids: CASSQVMVRQETQYF. The CDR3 DNA is TGCGCCAGCAGCCAAGTGATGGTTCGACAAGAGACCCAGTACTTC.

The chain employs TRBV9 and TRBJ2-7; TRBD1 or TRBD2 may be the D gene (5 bases each). V was cut by 0 bases and J by 6 bases, with 13 bases left in between. Germline V CDR1 and CDR2: SGDLS, YYNGEE. The CDR3 runs to 14 residues. The CDR3 here is CASSVEILGREQYF. The DNA of the CDR3 is TGTGCCAGCAGCGTAGAAATTCTGGGACGCGAGCAGTACTTC.

The genes are TRBV9 and TRBJ2-6; TRBD2 might be the D (5 bases). V lost 1 base to trimming and J lost 0 bases, with 8 bases between them. The CDR3 is made up of 16 amino acids. Germline V lookup: CDR1 SGDLS, CDR2 YYNGEE. The CDR3 bases are TGTGCCAGCAGCGTATTAGGACTCTCTGGGGCCAACGTCCTGACTTTC. It is translated as CASSVLGLSGANVLTF.

V is TRBV7-9 and J is TRBJ1-1; D not certain. The CDR3 runs 13 residues. V dropped 5 bases and J dropped 8 bases, with 15 bases sitting between them. Germline lookup yields CDR1 SEHNR and CDR2 FQNEAQ (reference sequence). CDR3: CASSVPPREEAFF. CDR3 in DNA: TGTGCCAGCAGCGTACCGCCACGGGAAGAAGCTTTCTTT.

V is TRBV11-2 and J is TRBJ2-4; D remains ambiguous. The CDR3 has 13 residues. Germline V gene lookup returns CDR1 SGHAT and CDR2 FQNNGV. The ends were cut back, 0 bases at V and 14 bases at J, with 14 bases in the middle. This CDR3 reads CASSLEDGKRKYF. Written as DNA, the CDR3 is TGTGCCAGCAGCTTAGAGGACGGTAAAAGAAAGTACTTC. The full variable domain, its missing parts supplied by reference TRBV11-2 and TRBJ2-4, is EAGVAQSPRYKIIEKRQSVAFWCNPISGHATLYWYQQILGQGPKLLIQFQNNGVVDDSQLPKDRFSAERLKGVDSTLKIQPAKLEDSAVYLCASSLEDGKRKYFGAGTRLSVL.

The V call is TRBV18, the J call TRBJ1-3; perhaps TRBD1 as D (5 bases). The CDR3 has 15 amino acids. Between the trimmed V and J ends, which lost 2 bases and 2 bases, there was a span of 10 bases. Germline loops: CDR1 KGHSH, CDR2 LQKENI. The CDR3 is CASSPELGAGNTIYF. Written as DNA, the CDR3 is TGTGCCAGCTCACCAGAATTAGGGGCTGGAAACACCATATATTTT.

This chain uses TRBV6-1 with TRBJ2-2, with D hard to call. Trimming took off 2 bases at V and 8 bases at J, with 9 bases between the two ends. CDR1 and CDR2 from the germline V gene are MNHNS and SASEGT. The CDR3 totals 13 residues. CDR3 nucleotides: TGTGCCAGCAGTGAATCCCGCCCAGGGGAGCTGTTTTTT. Protein: CASSESRPGELFF.

This chain uses TRBV18 with TRBJ1-1; 8 bases agree with TRBD1. The CDR3 totals 15 residues. The junction had 11 bases not matched to a gene; V was cut back by 6 bases and J by 5 bases. Germline V CDR1 and CDR2: KGHSH, LQKENI. Here the CDR3 reads CASSKGQGAGTEAFF. CDR3 sequence (DNA): TGTGCCAGCTCGAAAGGGCAGGGGGCTGGAACTGAAGCTTTCTTT.

The V and J genes are TRBV11-2 and TRBJ2-5, with D unresolved. Germline values: CDR1 SGHAT, CDR2 FQNNGV. V lost 2 bases, J lost 5 bases, and 12 bases lay in between. This CDR3 comprises 14 residues. CDR3 nucleotides: TGTGCCAGCAGCTTACCGGCCCGGCGGGAGACCCAGTACTTC. Amino acids: CASSLPARRETQYF.

V usage is TRBV27 and J usage is TRBJ2-5, with TRBD2 matching 7 bases. V dropped 3 bases and J dropped 4; count of bases not matched to a gene: 8. Germline-derived CDR1 and CDR2 are MNHEY and SMNVEV (reference sequence). The length of the CDR3 is 15 residues. The chain's CDR3 is CASSLSGTTSETQYF. In nucleotides, the CDR3 is TGTGCCAGCAGTTTGAGCGGGACTACTTCAGAGACCCAGTACTTC.

V and J are TRBV28 and TRBJ2-7; 10 bases are a match to TRBD1. J gave up 3 bases and V 3 bases, and 2 bases lay outside the gene matches. CDR1 and CDR2 from the germline V gene are MDHEN and SYDVKM. This CDR3 is 14 amino acids long. The DNA for the CDR3 is TGTGCCAGCAGTTTGCGGACAGGGGGCTACGAGCAGTACTTC. Protein: CASSLRTGGYEQYF.

This clone has a single count. The V gene is TRBV13, the J gene TRBJ2-3, with 10 bases fitting TRBD2. V dropped 5 bases and J dropped 0; count of bases not matched to a gene: 17. The CDR3 is 20 residues long. The germline gives CDR1 PRHDT, CDR2 FYEKMQ (reference sequence). In nucleotides, the CDR3 is TGTGCCAGCAGCCCCATGGCACTAGCGGGACCAGGACCTAGCACAGATACGCAGTATTTT. Translation gives CASSPMALAGPGPSTDTQYF.

V usage is TRBV4-1 and J usage is TRBJ2-2, with D possibly TRBD1 on 6 matching bases. CDR1 and CDR2 from the germline V gene are MGHRA and YSYEKL. V lost 3 bases, J lost 2 bases, and 13 bases lay in between. The CDR3 length is 16 residues. DNA for the CDR3: TGCGCCAGCAGCCATCCCCAGGGACACAACACCGGGGAGCTGTTTTTT. Translation: CASSHPQGHNTGELFF.